This passage covers 15 T cell receptor beta chains from one sample sequenced in a study of shared clonotypes between healthy human individuals. Here immunoSEQ multiplex PCR was the method, and the copy in TCRdb shows in-frame clones only, minus some. Among about 980,000 clones listed, approximately 76% were seen once. The sequenced sample was memory CD4+ T cells sorted from blood. Specified subset: CD45RA-negative fraction. The source of these receptors is a man between 18 and 35 years old in good health.

The chain has TRBV6-1 and TRBJ2-7, with TRBD1 identical over 9 bases. The CDR3 extends over 15 amino acids. Losses at the gene ends were 5 bases for V and 3 bases for J; bases not matched to a gene: 8. Germline CDR1 MNHNS, CDR2 SASEGT. The CDR3 DNA follows: TGTGCCAGCAGTCAACGGGACAGGGCAGTCTACGAGCAGTACTTC. Protein product: CASSQRDRAVYEQYF.

V and J are TRBV29-1 and TRBJ2-4; 10 positions match TRBD1. CDR3 length: 13 amino acids. V lost 1 base to trimming and J lost 8 bases; unmatched junction nucleotides: 2. The germline CDR1 and CDR2 sequences are SQVTM and ANQGSEA. This CDR3 is CSVEGTGGDIQYF. The CDR3 coding sequence is TGCAGCGTTGAAGGGACAGGGGGGGACATTCAGTACTTC. The full variable domain, completed using reference TRBV29-1 and TRBJ2-4, is SAVISQKPSRDICQRGTSLTIQCQVDSQVTMMFWYRQQPGQSLTLIATANQGSEATYESGFVIDKFPISRPNLTFSTLTVSNMSPEDSSIYLCSVEGTGGDIQYFGAGTRLSVL.

This chain uses TRBV6-5 with TRBJ2-2; D gene unclear. This CDR3 contains 14 residues. Deletions cut 2 bases from V and 1 base from J, with 5 bases between. The germline gives CDR1 MNHEY, CDR2 SVGAGI. Here the CDR3 reads CASSYTENTGELFF. The CDR3 DNA is TGTGCCAGCAGTTACACAGAGAACACCGGGGAGCTGTTTTTT.

The chain is built from TRBV13 and TRBJ2-1, with 12 nucleotides matching TRBD2. The CDR3 sequence is 16 residues long. Per germline, CDR1 PRHDT and CDR2 FYEKMQ (reference sequence). V was pared by 3 bases and J by 7 bases, with 7 bases of the junction left unmatched. As DNA, the CDR3 is TGTGCCAGCAGCTTCGTAAGACTAGCGGGAGTAAATGAGCAGTTCTTC. It yields the protein CASSFVRLAGVNEQFF.

This chain connects TRBV5-5 to TRBJ1-2; possible D gene TRBD1, 6 bases. Germline CDR1 is SGHKS and CDR2 is YYEKEE (reference sequence). The CDR3 totals 14 residues. Trimming removed 0 bases from V and 2 bases from J, with 8 bases in between. Here the CDR3 reads CASSLDGGNYGYTF. The CDR3 nucleotides are TGTGCCAGCAGCTTGGACGGGGGCAACTATGGCTACACCTTC. Supplemented by reference TRBV5-5 and TRBJ1-2, the full variable domain reads DAGVTQSPTHLIKTRGQQVTLRCSPISGHKSVSWYQQVLGQGPQFIFQYYEKEERGRGNFPDRFSARQFPNYSSELNVNALLLGDSALYLCASSLDGGNYGYTFGSGTRLTVV.

This clone appeared once. V is TRBV7-2 and J is TRBJ2-3; D might be TRBD2 (6 bases). CDR3 length: 15 residues. Trimming removed 3 bases at V and 0 bases at J, with 10 bases between. The germline V gene encodes CDR1 SGHTA and CDR2 FQGNSA. The DNA of the CDR3 is TGTGCCAGCAGCTTGCTGGGAGGAAGCACAGATACGCAGTATTTT. Amino acid sequence: CASSLLGGSTDTQYF.

The rearrangement joins TRBV25-1 to TRBJ2-2, with D possibly being TRBD1 (5 bases). CDR1 MGHDK and CDR2 SYGVNS come from the germline V gene. The CDR3 is 17 amino acids. Trimming pared 4 bases from V and 8 bases from J, leaving 23 bases between. DNA of the CDR3: TGTGCCAGCAGTGGATACGCGCTAAGGGGTGGCAGGGGGGAGCTGTTTTTT. It yields the protein CASSGYALRGGRGELFF.

This clone has only a few counts. The chain joins TRBV28 to TRBJ2-7, with 9 nucleotides matching TRBD1. The CDR3 totals 14 residues. Germline V gene lookup returns CDR1 MDHEN and CDR2 SYDVKM. V shed 8 bases, J shed 0 bases, and the junction held 5 bases outside the gene matches. DNA of the CDR3: TGTGCCAGCCTACAGGGGGCCCCCTCCTACGAGCAGTACTTC. Translating gives CASLQGAPSYEQYF. Full variable domain (remainder filled in from reference TRBV28 and TRBJ2-7): DVKVTQSSRYLVKRTGEKVFLECVQDMDHENMFWYRQDPGLGLRLIYFSYDVKMKEKGDIPEGYSVSREKKERFSLILESASTNQTSMYLCASLQGAPSYEQYFGPGTRLTVT.

V gene TRBV28 combines with J gene TRBJ2-1; 12 nucleotides agree with TRBD2. The V segment lost 2 bases and the J segment 10 bases; nucleotides outside the gene matches: 3. Germline V gene lookup returns CDR1 MDHEN and CDR2 SYDVKM. The CDR3 has 14 amino acids. CDR3 residues: CASSLLAGGREQFF. The CDR3 DNA follows: TGTGCCAGCAGTTTACTAGCGGGGGGGCGGGAGCAGTTCTTC.

In this sample, this clone turned up a few times. Other DNA sequences in the same sample also yield this CDR3. The chain links TRBV7-6 to TRBJ1-6; 10 nucleotides line up with TRBD1. Germline values: CDR1 SGHVS, CDR2 FNYEAQ. The CDR3 loop spans 15 amino acids. The ends lost 1 base at V and 6 bases at J; junction bases unmatched: 0. The CDR3 region has the DNA TGTGCCAGCAGCTTAGGGGACAGGGGTAATTCACCCCTCCACTTT. This codes for CASSLGDRGNSPLHF.

The gene calls are TRBV15 and TRBJ2-5; the match to TRBD2 covers 8 bases. The CDR3 is 16 amino acids. Trimming took 3 bases from V and 0 from J; bases not matched to a gene: 6. Germline CDR1 LNHNV, CDR2 YYDKDF (reference sequence). The CDR3: CATSRGTSGNQETQYF. The CDR3 DNA sequence: TGTGCCACCAGCAGGGGAACTAGCGGAAACCAAGAGACCCAGTACTTC.

The chain couples TRBV28 to TRBJ2-3; TRBD2 matches 14 bases. Germline trimming cut 6 bases from V and 5 bases from J; bases unmatched to any gene: 7. CDR1 and CDR2 (germline): MDHEN, SYDVKM. The CDR3 runs to 16 residues. This CDR3 is CASRNLGLAGVDTQYF. The CDR3 nucleotides are TGTGCCAGCAGAAACCTGGGACTAGCGGGGGTAGATACGCAGTATTTT.

V gene TRBV7-3 combines with J gene TRBJ2-2; 9 positions match TRBD1. The CDR3 totals 16 residues. CDR1 and CDR2 (germline): SGHTA, FQGTGA. V lost 2 bases to trimming and J lost 6 bases; unmatched junction nucleotides: 7. CDR3 in amino acids: CASSLSSQGAAGELFF. The DNA of the CDR3 is TGTGCCAGCAGCTTATCGTCACAGGGGGCAGCCGGGGAGCTGTTTTTT.

This clone occurred a few times. Distinct nucleotide sequences in the sample also encode this CDR3. The gene calls are TRBV7-8 and TRBJ1-3; perhaps TRBD1 as D (6 bases). The V gene lost 1 base and the J gene lost 2 bases, with 6 bases spanning the gap. This CDR3 has 14 amino acids. Germline CDR1 reads SGHVS; CDR2 reads FQNEAQ. The CDR3 is CASSLGTAGNTIYF. The CDR3 DNA sequence: TGTGCCAGCAGCTTAGGGACAGCTGGAAACACCATATATTTT.

The chain couples TRBV28 to TRBJ1-6; D uncertain. Trimming cost V 2 bases and J 5 bases, with 7 bases left between them. From germline, CDR1 is MDHEN and CDR2 SYDVKM. This CDR3 is 14 amino acids long. CDR3 DNA sequence: TGTGCCAGCAGTTTAGGAGGGAATAATTCACCCCTCCACTTT. It is translated as CASSLGGNNSPLHF.